These T cell receptor beta chains were read from a single sample in a study of human T cells and chemical hapten exposure. TCRdb processed the RACE reads anew with MiXCR; each CDR3 protein has one entry. The sample consists of 300,000 to 350,000 distinct CDR3 sequences, 6% to 8.5% of them appearing once. Sequenced here: whole blood, sampled in connection with sensitization to the hapten diphenylcyclopropenone (DPC). These TCRs come from a woman aged 18-30 years with alopecia areata. Some clones in this sample may be carry-over from other donors' samples. CDR3s include the opening cysteine and the closing phenylalanine or tryptophan. D genes are given only for firm matches. Part of the rows lack a size; the others show once, few, many or a class for expanded clones.

d_call j_call v_call clone_size cdr3_nt cdr3_aa
- TRBJ1-4 TRBV20-1 many TGCAGTGCTCACAGCGCAACTAATGAAAAACTGTTTTTT CSAHSATNEKLFF
TRBD2 TRBJ2-5 TRBV7-2 few TGTGCCAGCAGCGTTACGGGCGGGGGATACCAAGAGACCCAGTACTTC CASSVTGGGYQETQYF
- TRBJ2-3 TRBV27 few TGTGCCAGCCGAGGTATAGATACGCAGTATTTT CASRGIDTQYF
- TRBJ1-1 TRBV5-4 - TGTGCCAGCAGCTCCGGGGCGGGTTTGAACACTGAAGCTTTCTTT CASSSGAGLNTEAFF
TRBD2 TRBJ2-1 TRBV13 many TGTGCCAGCAACCAAGCGGGGGGGCCCTACAATGAGCAGTTCTTC CASNQAGGPYNEQFF
- TRBJ1-1 TRBV18 few TGTGCCAGCTCACCGACATATTACGAGTGGATAGCCCCTGAAGCTTTCTTT CASSPTYYEWIAPEAFF
TRBD1 TRBJ2-3 TRBV27 many TGTGCCAGCCGTTCTACAGGGGGGAGGACAGATACGCAGTATTTT CASRSTGGRTDTQYF
- TRBJ2-1 TRBV7-2 many TGTGCCAGCAGCTTATTCCGGGATCGCAACAATGAGCAGTTCTTC CASSLFRDRNNEQFF
- TRBJ2-6 TRBV21-1 few TGTGCCAGCAGCATCCTACCGGGACAGATCTCTGGGGCCAACGTCCTGACTTTC CASSILPGQISGANVLTF
- TRBJ2-3 TRBV7-9 - TGTGCCAGCAGCTTAGCGGCAACCGGGTCCACAGATACGCAGTATTTT CASSLAATGSTDTQYF
- TRBJ2-5 TRBV7-2 many TGTGCCAGCAGCCCAGGACGGACACAAGAGACCCAGTACTTC CASSPGRTQETQYF
TRBD2 TRBJ2-1 TRBV20-1 many TGCAGTGCTAGAGCTAATAGCGGGGCCTACAATGAGCAGTTCTTC CSARANSGAYNEQFF
- TRBJ2-7 TRBV20-1 many TGCAGTGCTAGAGGTTCTCAAGGCGACTACGAGCAGTACTTC CSARGSQGDYEQYF
- TRBJ2-5 TRBV6-2/TRBV6-3 many TGTGCCAGCAGTTACTCGATTAGGGCGGAAGAGACCCAGTACTTC CASSYSIRAEETQYF
- TRBJ2-7 TRBV28 many TGTGCCAGCAGTTCCCCGGGGAACCACCCCAGGGGCTACGAGCAGTACTTC CASSSPGNHPRGYEQYF
- TRBJ1-6 TRBV4-3 - TGCGCCAGCAGCCCGGGACTCAATAATTCACCCCTCCACTTT CASSPGLNNSPLHF
- TRBJ2-7 TRBV7-9 many TGTGCCAGCAGCCCTGCAAGCGGAACCTACGAGCAGTACTTC CASSPASGTYEQYF
- TRBJ2-7 TRBV18 - TGTGCCAGCTCACCACCTTGGACGACAAAACCCGAGGGCGAGCAGTACTTC CASSPPWTTKPEGEQYF
TRBD1 TRBJ1-2 TRBV3-1 few TGTGCCAGCAGCCAGCCGGACAGGGGCGGGGGCTACACCTTC CASSQPDRGGGYTF
TRBD2 TRBJ2-3 TRBV9 few TGTGCCAGCAGCGTAGGAGTAGCGGGGGGGTCTCGGAGCACAGATACGCAGTATTTT CASSVGVAGGSRSTDTQYF
- TRBJ2-7 TRBV18 many TGTGCCAGCTCACCACGAGAGGGGCAGACCTACGAGCAGTACTTC CASSPREGQTYEQYF
TRBD1 TRBJ2-7 TRBV12-3/TRBV12-4 - TGTGCCAGCAGTTCCTGGGACAGGGGCGACCTGGGTGACGAGCAGTACTTC CASSSWDRGDLGDEQYF
TRBD1 TRBJ1-6 TRBV12-3/TRBV12-4 few TGTGCCAGCCGACCAGAAAGGGGGCGAAGTTCACCCCTCCACTTT CASRPERGRSSPLHF
- TRBJ2-1 TRBV2 many TGTGCCAGCAGTTTAATCCCGGGGTCCTACAATGAGCAGTTCTTC CASSLIPGSYNEQFF
- TRBJ1-2 TRBV12-3/TRBV12-4 medium-sized TGTGCCAGCAGTTTTCGGTGGGCGCCCAATGGCTACACCTTC CASSFRWAPNGYTF
TRBD1 TRBJ2-7 TRBV5-4 few TGTGCCAGCAGCGTCGGACAGGGCGGCGAGCAGTACTTC CASSVGQGGEQYF
- TRBJ2-7 TRBV5-5 - TGTGCCAGCAGCTCACCGGGAATCTCCTACGAGCAGTACTTC CASSSPGISYEQYF
TRBD2 TRBJ2-1 TRBV4-3 - TGCGCCAGCAGCCATTCGGGCGGGGGGGCCGGTAATGAGCAGTTCTTC CASSHSGGGAGNEQFF
TRBD1 TRBJ1-6 TRBV9 many TGTGCCAGCAGCCCAGGACAGGGTGGTAATTCACCCCTCCACTTT CASSPGQGGNSPLHF
TRBD1 TRBJ2-7 TRBV7-2 many TGTGCCAGCAGCTGGGACAGCACGACCTACGAGCAGTACTTC CASSWDSTTYEQYF
- TRBJ1-5 TRBV6-1 - TGTGCCAGCAGCCAGGGCGTTTGGGAGCCCCAGCATTTT CASSQGVWEPQHF
- TRBJ2-2 TRBV7-6 - TGTGCCAGCAGCTTAGCGCGAGCCTACACCGGGGAGCTGTTTTTT CASSLARAYTGELFF
- TRBJ1-1 TRBV10-3 many TGTGCCATCAGTAATAGCGGGGCTCAAGAAGCTTTCTTT CAISNSGAQEAFF
- TRBJ2-3 TRBV7-9 few TGTGCCAGCAGCTTAGACCGGCGTGGAGCAGATACGCAGTATTTT CASSLDRRGADTQYF
- TRBJ1-1 TRBV18 - TGTGCCAGCTCACCAAGGGACGGAGTTGAAGCTTTCTTT CASSPRDGVEAFF
- TRBJ2-4 TRBV6-5 - TGTGCCAGCAGTTACCTTCCCGGCGGAGGGGGTACCAAAAACATTCAGTACTTC CASSYLPGGGGTKNIQYF
- TRBJ2-7 TRBV3-1 - TGTGCCAGCAGCCTATTCTCCGAGCAGTACTTC CASSLFSEQYF
- TRBJ2-1 TRBV11-1 few TGTGCCAGCAGCGCTGGCTTTGTATTGAACAATGAGCAGTTCTTC CASSAGFVLNNEQFF
TRBD1 TRBJ2-5 TRBV6-5 few TGTGCCAGCAGTTACTCTTCCGACAGGGTCCAAGAGACCCAGTACTTC CASSYSSDRVQETQYF
- TRBJ2-3 TRBV5-1 few TGCGCCAGCCTTCCCGGTAGCGGCCTTAGCACAGATACGCAGTATTTT CASLPGSGLSTDTQYF
- TRBJ1-1 TRBV4-1 - TGCGCCAGCAGCCAGATGACTGCACGCACTGAAGCTTTCTTT CASSQMTARTEAFF
- TRBJ1-5 TRBV2 few TGTGCCAGCAGTCCCCGGGTCGAAGTGGGGCAGCCCCAGCATTTT CASSPRVEVGQPQHF
- TRBJ2-1 TRBV9 - TGTGCCAGCAGCGTAGGGGTGAGCCAGTCAACCGATGAGCAGTTCTTC CASSVGVSQSTDEQFF
- TRBJ1-1 TRBV7-2 many TGTGCCAGCAGCGGACAGTTTATGAACACTGAAGCTTTCTTT CASSGQFMNTEAFF
- TRBJ1-5 TRBV4-3 - TGCGCCAGCAGCCAAGTAGGCAGGAAGGAGCCCCAGCATTTT CASSQVGRKEPQHF
- TRBJ2-2 TRBV7-9 few TGTGCCAGCAGCCCGGGGGTCGTAAGCGGGGAGCTGTTTTTT CASSPGVVSGELFF
TRBD1 TRBJ2-1 TRBV6-2/TRBV6-3 few TGTGCCAGCAGTTACTTCCACAGGGGGCGCATCAATGAGCAGTTCTTC CASSYFHRGRINEQFF
- TRBJ1-1 TRBV12-2 - TGTGCAAGTCGCAAATTTTGGCTATGTGACACTGAAGCTTTCTTT CASRKFWLCDTEAFF
- TRBJ1-1 TRBV13 few TGTGCCAGCAGCTTCCGGGTCAGCACTGAAGCTTTCTTT CASSFRVSTEAFF
- TRBJ1-5 TRBV7-8 many TGTGCCAGCAGCTTAATGGGCAGTTCCAATCAGCCCCAGCATTTT CASSLMGSSNQPQHF